This TCR beta chain was sequenced in a study of siplizumab effects on memory and regulatory T cells. Profiled with immunoSEQ multiplex PCR; TCRdb holds only in-frame clones, not every one. The repertoire holds some 65,000 clones, with 75% to 90% as singletons. This clone occurred once. CDR3 length: 14 amino acids. V lost 6 bases, J lost 3 bases, and 14 bases lay in between. Germline loops: CDR1 MNHEY, CDR2 SVGAGI. The sample consisted of Tregs sorted from blood. V is TRBV6-5 and J is TRBJ2-5, with TRBD2 as a possible D gene (5 bases). The TCR comes from a human donor in good health. This CDR3 reads CASRSGIRKETQYF. In nucleotides, the CDR3 is TGTGCCAGCAGGAGCGGAATCCGTAAAGAGACCCAGTACTTC.